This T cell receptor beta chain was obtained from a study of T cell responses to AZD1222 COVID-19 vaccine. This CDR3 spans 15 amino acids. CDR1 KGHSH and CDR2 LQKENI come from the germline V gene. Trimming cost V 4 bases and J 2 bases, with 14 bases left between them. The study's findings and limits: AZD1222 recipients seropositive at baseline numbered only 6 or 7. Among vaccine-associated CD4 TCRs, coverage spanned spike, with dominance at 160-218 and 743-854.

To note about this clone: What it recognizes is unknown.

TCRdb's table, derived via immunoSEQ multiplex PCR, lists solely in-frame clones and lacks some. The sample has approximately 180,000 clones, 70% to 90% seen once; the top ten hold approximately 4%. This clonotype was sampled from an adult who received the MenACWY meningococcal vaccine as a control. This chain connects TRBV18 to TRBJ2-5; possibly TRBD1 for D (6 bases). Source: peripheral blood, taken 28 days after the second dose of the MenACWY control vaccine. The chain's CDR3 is CASSLRQDLQETQYF. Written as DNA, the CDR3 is TGTGCCAGCTCACTAAGACAGGACTTGCAAGAGACCCAGTACTTC. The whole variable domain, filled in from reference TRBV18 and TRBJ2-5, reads NAGVMQNPRHLVRRRGQEARLRCSPMKGHSHVYWYRQLPEEGLKFMVYLQKENIIDESGMPKERFSAEFPKEGPSILRIQQVVRGDSAAYFCASSLRQDLQETQYFGPGTRLLVL.